Each of the 4 T cell receptor beta chains below was sequenced from the same sample in a study of blood T cell repertoires in COVID-19. The method was immunoSEQ multiplex PCR; TCRdb's version includes in-frame clones alone and lacks a portion of them. The table lists 400,000 or so clones, around 90% of them singletons. Sequencing was done on a sample of peripheral blood. Receptors were obtained from a young man with COVID-19, enrolled during active disease.

V gene TRBV7-8 combines with J gene TRBJ2-3; tentatively, D is TRBD2 (6 bases). Per germline, CDR1 SGHVS and CDR2 FQNEAQ. V gave up 5 bases and J gave up 1 base, with 13 bases separating them. This CDR3 comprises 15 residues. CDR3 nucleotides: TGTGCCAGCAGCCCTACTTGGGGGGGCACAGATACGCAGTATTTT. Translation: CASSPTWGGTDTQYF.

The chain has TRBV6-1 and TRBJ2-7; 8 bases agree with TRBD2. The CDR3 extends over 14 amino acids. V lost 2 bases and J lost 3; bases outside the gene matches: 3. Per germline, CDR1 MNHNS and CDR2 SASEGT. CDR3 bases: TGTGCCAGCAGTGAATTTAGCGGGATCTACGAGCAGTACTTC. Protein product: CASSEFSGIYEQYF.

CDR3 in DNA: TGCAGCGTACAGACGTCTCTTGGTGAAGCTTTCTTT. Translating gives CSVQTSLGEAFF. The rearrangement uses TRBV29-1 and TRBJ1-1; no reliable D call. The CDR3 spans 12 residues. Deletions cut 6 bases from V and 7 bases from J, with 15 bases between. From germline, CDR1 is SQVTM and CDR2 ANQGSEA.

The chain is built from TRBV5-4 and TRBJ1-1; TRBD1 is a possible D gene (6 bases). Trimming took 0 bases from V and 0 from J, leaving 15 bases between them. In germline, CDR1 is SGHNT, CDR2 YYREEE (reference sequence). The CDR3 runs to 17 residues. The CDR3 coding sequence is TGTGCCAGCAGCTTGGGGAACAGGGTCCTAATGAACACTGAAGCTTTCTTT. Amino acids: CASSLGNRVLMNTEAFF. The full variable domain, in which reference TRBV5-4 and TRBJ1-1 provide the parts outside the CDR3, is ETGVTQSPTHLIKTRGQQVTLRCSSQSGHNTVSWYQQALGQGPQFIFQYYREEENGRGNFPPRFSGLQFPNYSSELNVNALELDDSALYLCASSLGNRVLMNTEAFFGQGTRLTVV.